This T cell receptor beta chain was retrieved from a study of molecular identifiers for immune sequencing clone quantification. Broader study findings: The study found clones above 20 RNA copies held over 98% of effector molecules and under 1% in naive cells.

Germline loops: CDR1 SEHNR, CDR2 FQNEAQ (reference sequence). The CDR3 has 13 amino acids. V shed 3 bases and J shed 4 bases, with 6 bases lying between them. Using its own MiXCR run on the PCR reads, TCRdb lists one record per CDR3 protein. Of about 320,000 distinct CDR3 sequences listed, 20% to 25% are singletons. In the sort, naive CD8 T cells were defined as CD8+CD4-CCR7+CD45RA+. This clonotype was detected only a few times. Its antigen is currently unknown. The TCR sequence derives from a human donor in good health. Some libraries in this study had Jurkat cell RNA spiked in. The V gene is TRBV7-9, the J gene TRBJ2-2; no definite D call. The sequenced sample consisted of naive CD8+ T cells from blood, with Jurkat cell RNA spiked in. This sample's subset: FACS-sorted CD8+CD4-CCR7+CD45RA+ naive T cells. CDR3 amino acids: CASSFQLTGELFF. CDR3 bases: TGTGCCAGCAGCTTTCAGCTCACCGGGGAGCTGTTTTTT.